The 18 T cell receptor beta chains below come from one sample, sequenced in a study of T cells in Graves' hyperthyroidism and ophthalmopathy. Researchers amplified the TCR beta CDR3 regions from RNA transcripts. Carried out on the TCR CDR3, a first-round RT-PCR used the HTBI primer set. TCRdb fed the multiplex PCR reads into MiXCR, producing one record per CDR3 protein. The sample includes around 200,000 distinct CDR3 sequences, approximately 20% of them seen just once. The specimen sequenced was blood. Source of these receptors: a man between 40 and 49 years old with Graves' hyperthyroidism.

V usage is TRBV4-3 and J usage is TRBJ1-1; TRBD1 matches at 9 bases. J was trimmed by 4 bases and V by 3 bases; bases with no gene match: 9. The CDR3 totals 16 residues. The V gene's germline CDR1 is LGHNA and CDR2 YSLEER. CDR3 coding DNA: TGCGCCAGCAGCCAGGGGCCGGGACAGGGTTTCACTGAAGCTTTCTTT. This encodes CASSQGPGQGFTEAFF.

This clonotype showed up many times. For the CDR3, the DNA is TGTGCCAGCAGCTTAGAGGTTGGGGGGAATGAGCAGTTCTTC. Protein product: CASSLEVGGNEQFF. The V gene is TRBV7-2, the J gene TRBJ2-1; TRBD2 is a possible D gene (6 bases). CDR1 SGHTA and CDR2 FQGNSA come from the germline V gene. Trimming removed 1 base at V and 7 bases at J, with 11 bases between. This CDR3 region has 14 residues.

This clonotype was found many times. The chain combines TRBV6-1 with TRBJ2-1; perhaps TRBD1 as D (7 bases). The ends were cut back, 0 bases at V and 15 bases at J, with 24 bases in the middle. Germline CDR1 and CDR2: MNHNS and SASEGT. There are 16 residues in the CDR3. CDR3 amino acids: CASSEAPYQGGRRAFF. The CDR3 DNA is TGTGCCAGCAGTGAAGCACCTTACCAGGGGGGTCGCCGAGCGTTCTTC.

This clonotype has ten or more counts. The chain uses TRBV20-1 and TRBJ2-1, with 12 bases that match TRBD2. Germline V gene lookup returns CDR1 DFQATT and CDR2 SNEGSKA (reference sequence). V shed 2 bases and J 4 bases; nucleotides not matched to a gene: 6. The CDR3 totals 16 residues. The CDR3 sequence: CSARIPGLAGYNEQFF. CDR3 bases: TGCAGTGCTAGAATTCCAGGACTAGCGGGGTACAATGAGCAGTTCTTC.

On this clonotype: It may be a read error: a sequence one base away is much more abundant. The chain has TRBV15 and TRBJ2-3; 9 bases are shared with TRBD2. CDR3 length: 16 amino acids. Per the germline V gene, CDR1 is LNHNV and CDR2 is YYDKDF (reference sequence). With 3 bases clipped from V and 3 bases from J, the junction kept 7 bases outside the gene matches. CDR3 DNA sequence: TGTGCCACCAGCAGGAAGGGCGGGGGGGGTACAGATACGCAGTATTTT. Translated: CATSRKGGGGTDTQYF.

In its sample, this clonotype was seen many times. CDR3 in amino acids: CASSEGRGSRGYTF. DNA of the CDR3: TGTGCCAGCAGTGAAGGGAGGGGATCAAGAGGCTACACCTTC. The V call is TRBV2, the J call TRBJ1-2; D possibly corresponds to TRBD1 (5 bases). CDR3 length: 14 amino acids. The ends were cut back, 1 base at V and 8 bases at J, with 14 bases in the middle. Per the germline V gene, CDR1 is SNHLY and CDR2 is FYNNEI.

The sample holds many counts of this clonotype. The rearrangement uses TRBV30 and TRBJ2-5, with D uncertain. The CDR3 spans 13 residues. CDR1 and CDR2 (germline): GTSNPN, SVGIG (reference sequence). V was pared by 1 base and J by 2 bases, with 8 bases between. CDR3 sequence reads: CAWSGSTQETQYF. The CDR3 nucleotides read TGTGCCTGGAGTGGGAGCACACAAGAGACCCAGTACTTC. The complete variable domain, with remaining parts taken from reference TRBV30 and TRBJ2-5, reads SQTIHQWPATLVQPVGSPLSLECTVEGTSNPNLYWYRQAAGRGLQLLFYSVGIGQISSEVPQNLSASRPQDRQFILSSKKLLLSDSGFYLCAWSGSTQETQYFGPGTRLLVL.

This clonotype was seen repeatedly, ten times or more. The V gene is TRBV11-2, the J gene TRBJ1-6; D call uncertain. The CDR3 spans 14 residues. V was clipped by 0 bases and J by 6 bases, with 6 bases between them. Germline assignment: CDR1 SGHAT and CDR2 FQNNGV. Written as DNA, the CDR3 is TGTGCCAGCAGCTTAGAGTGGGCTAATTCACCCCTCCACTTT. This gives the protein CASSLEWANSPLHF.

The rearrangement links TRBV7-2 to TRBJ2-5; D not resolved. V was shortened by 1 base and J by 8 bases, with 14 bases between the two germline ends. The CDR3 spans 14 residues. Germline assignment: CDR1 SGHTA and CDR2 FQGNSA. This chain's CDR3 is CASSLVLSSGTQYF. CDR3 DNA: TGTGCCAGCAGCTTAGTGCTTAGCTCCGGTACCCAGTACTTC.

This clonotype appeared many times. The chain carries TRBV12-3 or TRBV12-4 and TRBJ1-5; 10 nucleotides align to TRBD1. The trim removed 3 bases at V and 3 bases at J, leaving 17 bases unmatched. CDR3 length: 20 amino acids. The CDR3 spells CASSFSRDRGYDTLNQPQHF. CDR3 DNA sequence: TGTGCCAGCAGTTTTTCCCGGGACAGGGGTTACGATACCCTCAATCAGCCCCAGCATTTT.

This clonotype was detected ten times or more. The V and J genes are TRBV28 and TRBJ2-5, with D unclear. Germline lookup yields CDR1 MDHEN and CDR2 SYDVKM. V was clipped by 4 bases and J by 5 bases, with 11 bases between them. This CDR3 contains 13 residues. CDR3 sequence: CASSWAGRETQYF. CDR3 in DNA: TGTGCCAGCAGTTGGGCCGGGCGGGAGACCCAGTACTTC.

This clonotype was seen ten or more times. The chain is built from TRBV27 and TRBJ2-1; a weak D match, TRBD1 (5 bases). Germline assignment: CDR1 MNHEY and CDR2 SMNVEV (reference sequence). The length of the CDR3 is 14 residues. Trimming took 6 bases from V and 9 from J, leaving 18 bases between them. This CDR3 reads CASSSQQGRIEQFF. DNA of the CDR3: TGTGCCAGCAGCTCCCAGCAGGGAAGAATTGAGCAGTTCTTC.

There are many counts of this clonotype. This chain joins TRBV20-1 and TRBJ2-2; D gene uncertain. This CDR3 is 13 amino acids long. The V and J ends lost 4 bases and 1 base respectively, with 7 bases between them. Germline CDR1 and CDR2: DFQATT and SNEGSKA (reference sequence). In DNA form, the CDR3 reads TGCAGTGCTATTGGACGGAACACCGGGGAGCTGTTTTTT. Translating it yields CSAIGRNTGELFF.

This clonotype was picked up many times. The chain is built from TRBV28 and TRBJ2-1; either TRBD1 or TRBD2 may fit D (5 bases each). The CDR3 length is 14 residues. V was shortened by 2 bases and J by 9 bases, with 14 bases between the two germline ends. Germline CDR1 and CDR2: MDHEN and SYDVKM. This chain's CDR3 is CASSLGTSIGEQFF. The CDR3 DNA follows: TGTGCCAGCAGTTTAGGGACCTCAATTGGTGAGCAGTTCTTC.

This clonotype has ten or more counts. An end of the junction differs from the germline gene, which may be a read error. The chain joins TRBV20-1 to TRBJ2-3; TRBD2 might be the D (5 bases). Germline V lookup: CDR1 DFQATT, CDR2 SNEGSKA (reference sequence). This CDR3 contains 13 residues. Written as DNA, the CDR3 is TGCAGTACTAGGATTCCTAGCACAGATACGCAGTATTTT. Translation: CSTRIPSTDTQYF.

The chain is built from TRBV9 and TRBJ1-5, with 10 nucleotides matching TRBD1. Germline V gives CDR1 SGDLS, CDR2 YYNGEE. The V and J ends lost 3 bases and 6 bases, in that order; junction bases with no gene match: 6. CDR3 size: 15 residues. The CDR3 loop is CASSGDRGLGQPQHF. The CDR3 region has the DNA TGTGCCAGCAGCGGCGACAGGGGGCTGGGTCAGCCCCAGCATTTT.

This clonotype showed up many times. The chain couples TRBV5-1 to TRBJ1-2; 7 nucleotides line up with TRBD1. The CDR3 length is 17 residues. Germline V CDR1 and CDR2: SGHRS, YFSETQ. The ends lost 4 bases at V and 4 bases at J; junction bases unmatched: 16. CDR3 residues: CASSDAPGQQNFYGYTF. CDR3 nucleotide sequence: TGCGCCAGCAGCGATGCACCGGGACAGCAAAATTTCTATGGCTACACCTTC.

This clonotype was seen more than once but under ten times. This chain uses TRBV20-1 with TRBJ1-2; 9 bases agree with TRBD1. Losses at the gene ends were 3 bases for V and 2 bases for J; bases not matched to a gene: 13. From germline, CDR1 is DFQATT and CDR2 SNEGSKA (reference sequence). The length of the CDR3 is 17 residues. Written as DNA, the CDR3 is TGCAGTGCTAGTAAAGGGGGACAGGGACCCGACAACTATGGCTACACCTTC. This sequence encodes CSASKGGQGPDNYGYTF.